Presented here are 2 T cell receptor beta chains from one specimen sequenced in a study of blood T cells in healthy people across ages. Through a sample-barcoded 5' primer and a J-beta primer mix, a second PCR was run for about 6 to 11 cycles. TCRdb re-derived calls from the 5' RACE reads in MiXCR, one entry per CDR3 protein. The data show 1.5 million to 2 million distinct CDR3 sequences, with 49% seen just once and less than 2.5% held by the top ten. Sequenced sample: blood. These receptor sequences come from a middle-aged woman in good health.

This rearrangement joins TRBV27 to TRBJ2-1, with 7 nucleotides matching TRBD1. This CDR3 comprises 15 residues. After removal of 2 bases from V and 5 bases from J, the junction contained 6 bases not matched to a gene. Germline V CDR1 and CDR2: MNHEY, SMNVEV (reference sequence). The chain's CDR3 is CASSLRQGFNNEQFF. For the CDR3, the DNA is TGTGCCAGCAGTTTAAGACAGGGCTTCAACAATGAGCAGTTCTTC.

This clonotype was counted once. The chain carries TRBV9 and TRBJ2-3; D unclear. The germline gives CDR1 SGDLS, CDR2 YYNGEE. The CDR3 has 14 residues. Trimming stripped 4 bases from V and 2 bases from J, with 11 bases between. The chain's CDR3 is CASSQTSFTDTQYF. DNA for the CDR3: TGTGCCAGCAGCCAAACATCTTTCACAGATACGCAGTATTTT.